This T cell receptor (beta chain) was profiled in a study of shared clonotypes between healthy human individuals. Positive CCR7 selection of CD45RO-negative cells yielded the naive CD8 cells, and terminally differentiated effector memory CD45RA+ cells were excluded. TCRdb's copy holds only in-frame clones and misses some; the assay was immunoSEQ multiplex PCR. The sample yields about 2 million clones, about 94% seen once. V lost 9 bases, J lost 11 bases, and 8 bases lay in between. The CDR3 totals 10 residues. Germline V gene sequence: CDR1 SNHLY, CDR2 FYNNEI. V is TRBV2 and J is TRBJ1-6; no clear D gene. Sequences were obtained from naive CD8+ T cells sorted from blood. The sequence came from a man aged 18 to 30 in good health. CDR3 amino acids: CASRGPPLHF. The CDR3 region has the DNA TGTGCCAGTCGAGGTCCACCCCTCCACTTT.